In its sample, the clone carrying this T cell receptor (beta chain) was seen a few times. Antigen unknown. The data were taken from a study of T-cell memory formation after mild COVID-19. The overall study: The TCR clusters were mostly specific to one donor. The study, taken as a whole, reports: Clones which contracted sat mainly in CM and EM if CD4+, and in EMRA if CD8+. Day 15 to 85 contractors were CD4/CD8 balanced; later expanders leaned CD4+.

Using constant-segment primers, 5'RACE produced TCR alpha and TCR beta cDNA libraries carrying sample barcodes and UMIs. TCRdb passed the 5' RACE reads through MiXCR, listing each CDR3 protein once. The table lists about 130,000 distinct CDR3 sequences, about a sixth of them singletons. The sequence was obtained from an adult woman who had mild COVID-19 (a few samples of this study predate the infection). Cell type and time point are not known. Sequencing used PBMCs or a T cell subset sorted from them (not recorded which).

This CDR3 reads CASILAANEQFF. CDR3 DNA sequence: TGCGCCAGTATCCTAGCGGCCAATGAGCAGTTCTTC. This chain uses TRBV5-1 with TRBJ2-1; 7 positions agree with TRBD2. J lost 6 bases, V lost 8 bases, and 5 bases had no gene match. The CDR3 is 12 residues long. The germline V gene encodes CDR1 SGHRS and CDR2 YFSETQ. Using reference TRBV5-1 and TRBJ2-1 for the parts outside the CDR3, the full variable domain is KAGVTQTPRYLIKTRGQQVTLSCSPISGHRSVSWYQQTPGQGLQFLFEYFSETQRNKGNFPGRFSGRQFSNSRSEMNVSTLELGDSALYLCASILAANEQFFGPGTRLTVL.